This T cell receptor beta chain was identified in a study of cytomegalovirus exposure and HLA in healthy donors. This clone was found once. What it binds is unknown. The study, taken as a whole, reports: CMV antigen specificity of three CMV-associated chains was confirmed in vitro. The study had only CMV serostatus as immune exposure information. Exclusion as indistinguishable affected some V segments, including TRBV6-2 and TRBV6-3.

With 3 bases clipped from V and 6 bases from J, the junction kept 8 bases outside the gene matches. Germline V gene sequence: CDR1 LGHNA, CDR2 YNFKEQ. CDR3 length: 15 residues. PCR amplification relied on 60 Vbeta primers (plus 13 Jbeta primers). Only in-frame clones appear in the TCRdb table, and some are missing; sequencing was by immunoSEQ multiplex PCR. The sample lists approximately 250,000 clones; around four fifths were seen once. The receptor was derived from a boy aged 5-17 years in good health and CMV-seronegative. The sequenced material came from PBMCs. V gene TRBV4-2 combines with J gene TRBJ2-1, with 7 bases identical to TRBD1. The CDR3 nucleotides are TGTGCCAGCAGCCATCCCACGCGGACAGGCAATGAGCAGTTCTTC. This gives the protein CASSHPTRTGNEQFF.